A single T cell receptor (beta chain) is shown here with its context. The antigen is undetermined. This CDR3 region has 15 residues. The germline CDR1 and CDR2 sequences are ENHRY and SYGVKD. The trim removed 6 bases at V and 0 bases at J, leaving 7 bases unmatched. This specimen belongs to a study of shared clonotypes between healthy human individuals. Broader study findings: Larger estimated richness was generally recorded for naive subsets relative to memory subsets. A reduction in generation probabilities was seen for non-shared clonotypes relative to those shared by all four donors.

Evenly divided among several immunoSEQ plates was the genomic DNA of each subset. Methods used by the authors: There were no quality scores in the junction-only immunoSEQ sequences, so filtering differed. Here immunoSEQ multiplex PCR was the method, and the copy in TCRdb shows in-frame clones only, minus some. The DNA gave D and trimming, while V, J and clone size come from that table. The table records about 1 million clones, under 80% of them present only once. The gene calls are TRBV10-3 and TRBJ1-2, with 7 nucleotides matching TRBD1. The receptor's source is a man between 18 and 29 years old in good health. The sequencing sample was made of memory CD4+ T cells sorted from blood. Subset reported: CD45RA-negative fraction. DNA for the CDR3: TGTGCCATCAGCACCCAGGGGGGAGCTAACTATGGCTACACCTTC. Translating gives CAISTQGGANYGYTF.